This passage covers 18 T cell receptor beta chains from one sample sequenced in a study of cytomegalovirus exposure and HLA in healthy donors. The protocol was immunoSEQ multiplex PCR, while the TCRdb copy is restricted to in-frame clones and leaves out a portion. The sample lists approximately 270,000 clones, 87% occurring once. Specimen: PBMCs. Receptors originate from a man between 18 and 35 years old in good health and CMV-seropositive.

This chain uses TRBV5-1 with TRBJ2-3, with D perhaps matching TRBD2 (6 bases). The CDR3 covers 12 residues. CDR1 is SGHRS, CDR2 YFSETQ, per germline. V lost 7 bases to trimming and J lost 6 bases, with 12 bases between them. The DNA for the CDR3 is TGCGCCAGCGGGGACTTGTCGGATACGCAGTATTTT. Encoded protein: CASGDLSDTQYF. Filled out from reference TRBV5-1 and TRBJ2-3, the complete variable domain reads KAGVTQTPRYLIKTRGQQVTLSCSPISGHRSVSWYQQTPGQGLQFLFEYFSETQRNKGNFPGRFSGRQFSNSRSEMNVSTLELGDSALYLCASGDLSDTQYFGPGTRLTVL.

The chain combines TRBV5-1 with TRBJ1-2, with D unclear. The length of the CDR3 is 14 residues. The V and J ends lost 0 bases and 0 bases respectively, with 6 bases between them. Germline CDR1 is SGHRS and CDR2 is YFSETQ. CDR3: CASSLGGANYGYTF. DNA of the CDR3: TGCGCCAGCAGCTTGGGGGGAGCTAACTATGGCTACACCTTC.

The rearrangement joins TRBV27 to TRBJ2-1; TRBD2 matches at 7 bases. This CDR3 comprises 16 residues. Per germline, CDR1 MNHEY and CDR2 SMNVEV (reference sequence). V trimming: 3 bases; J trimming: 0 bases; junction bases outside the gene matches: 5. Here the CDR3 reads CASSFRLASSYNEQFF. CDR3 sequence (DNA): TGTGCCAGCAGTTTCCGACTAGCAAGCTCCTACAATGAGCAGTTCTTC.

The chain combines TRBV5-4 with TRBJ1-4; no definite D call. This CDR3 contains 16 residues. V shed 0 bases and J shed 8 bases, with 17 bases lying between them. The germline CDR1 and CDR2 sequences are SGHNT and YYREEE (reference sequence). The CDR3 reads CASSLDGEGVREKLFF. The CDR3 nucleotides are TGTGCCAGCAGCTTGGATGGGGAGGGCGTGCGGGAAAAACTGTTTTTT.

V is TRBV10-3 and J is TRBJ2-3; D gene ambiguous. Germline CDR1 reads ENHRY; CDR2 reads SYGVKD. V was clipped by 4 bases and J by 1 base, with 3 bases between them. The CDR3 has 12 amino acids. The CDR3 region has the DNA TGTGCCATCAGTGGGGGCACAGATACGCAGTATTTT. Translated: CAISGGTDTQYF.

This rearrangement joins TRBV2 to TRBJ2-1, with 16 bases lining up with TRBD2. This CDR3 is built from 18 residues. The junction had 11 bases not matched to a gene; V was cut back by 9 bases and J by 3 bases. Looked up from germline, CDR1 is SNHLY and CDR2 is FYNNEI. CDR3 in amino acids: CARQGGLAGGLSYNEQFF. The CDR3, as DNA: TGTGCCAGACAGGGGGGACTAGCGGGAGGGCTGAGCTACAATGAGCAGTTCTTC.

The chain combines TRBV7-9 with TRBJ1-2; 7 bases fit TRBD1. In germline, CDR1 is SEHNR, CDR2 FQNEAQ (reference sequence). With 5 bases clipped from V and 8 bases from J, the junction kept 17 bases outside the gene matches. The CDR3 has 16 amino acids. CDR3 nucleotide sequence: TGTGCCAGCAGCAGACCGACAGGGCCATCTGAGAGCGGCTACACCTTC. This sequence encodes CASSRPTGPSESGYTF.

The chain recombines TRBV5-1 with TRBJ2-5, with D tentatively TRBD1 or TRBD2 (6 bases each). CDR3 length: 16 residues. Trimming took off 4 bases at V and 0 bases at J, with 16 bases between the two ends. Germline V lookup: CDR1 SGHRS, CDR2 YFSETQ. The CDR3 sequence: CASSDGGLGYQETQYF. CDR3 nucleotides: TGCGCCAGCAGCGACGGGGGCTTGGGGTACCAAGAGACCCAGTACTTC. Based on the CDR3 plus reference TRBV5-1 and TRBJ2-5, the full variable domain is KAGVTQTPRYLIKTRGQQVTLSCSPISGHRSVSWYQQTPGQGLQFLFEYFSETQRNKGNFPGRFSGRQFSNSRSEMNVSTLELGDSALYLCASSDGGLGYQETQYFGPGTRLLVL.

A single count supports this clone. V usage is TRBV4-1 and J usage is TRBJ1-3, with D uncertain. The CDR3 runs to 17 residues. Trimming took 0 bases from V and 0 from J, leaving 12 bases between them. Germline-derived CDR1 and CDR2 are MGHRA and YSYEKL. The CDR3 region has the DNA TGCGCCAGCAGCCAAGAAGGTCCGCCATCCTCTGGAAACACCATATATTTT. Encoded protein: CASSQEGPPSSGNTIYF.

V and J are TRBV19 and TRBJ1-2; a possible D gene is TRBD1 (6 bases). Looked up from germline, CDR1 is LNHDA and CDR2 is SQIVND (reference sequence). This CDR3 spans 12 amino acids. V shed 7 bases and J shed 8 bases, with 14 bases lying between them. The CDR3 loop is CASNVQGRGYTF. The CDR3 DNA reads TGTGCCAGTAATGTACAGGGTAGAGGCTACACCTTC.

This sequence joins TRBV5-1 and TRBJ1-2; 8 positions agree with TRBD1. The V gene's germline CDR1 is SGHRS and CDR2 YFSETQ. With V trimmed by 5 bases and J by 4 bases, 7 bases remained unmatched. There are 14 residues in the CDR3. The CDR3 coding sequence is TGCGCCAGCAGAACCGGGACAGGCACCTATGGCTACACCTTC. Its translation is CASRTGTGTYGYTF.

The chain couples TRBV14 to TRBJ2-1; D remains unclear. The CDR3 consists of 14 residues. V was cut by 6 bases and J by 7 bases, with 16 bases left in between. The germline V gene has CDR1 SGHDN and CDR2 FVKESK. The CDR3 loop is CASRTRYAGNEQFF. CDR3 bases: TGTGCCAGCAGGACAAGGTATGCCGGTAATGAGCAGTTCTTC.

This clone has a handful of counts. This rearrangement joins TRBV5-1 to TRBJ2-1; 7 bases fit TRBD1. Germline values: CDR1 SGHRS, CDR2 YFSETQ. The length of the CDR3 is 13 residues. With V trimmed by 6 bases and J by 6 bases, 6 bases remained unmatched. The CDR3 is CASKETGVNEQFF. CDR3 nucleotides: TGCGCCAGCAAAGAAACAGGGGTCAATGAGCAGTTCTTC.

This clone came up a few times. The chain couples TRBV11-2 to TRBJ1-2; a possible D gene is TRBD1 (5 bases). The V and J ends lost 0 bases and 2 bases respectively, with 7 bases between them. Looked up from germline, CDR1 is SGHAT and CDR2 is FQNNGV. The CDR3 is 14 residues long. The CDR3: CASSLDGDNYGYTF. Written as DNA, the CDR3 is TGTGCCAGCAGCTTAGATGGGGACAACTATGGCTACACCTTC.

The rearrangement uses TRBV5-1 and TRBJ1-1, with D unclear. Looked up from germline, CDR1 is SGHRS and CDR2 is YFSETQ. The CDR3 is made up of 13 amino acids. V was pared by 4 bases and J by 6 bases, with 13 bases between. The CDR3, as DNA: TGCGCCAGCAGCGGTTTGGGCCTTGCTGAAGCTTTCTTT. Residues: CASSGLGLAEAFF.

The chain links TRBV28 to TRBJ2-7, with D tentatively TRBD2 (6 bases). This CDR3 region has 17 residues. V was clipped by 5 bases and J by 2 bases, with 22 bases between them. Germline V lookup: CDR1 MDHEN, CDR2 SYDVKM. CDR3 sequence: CASSLRGYYSGAYEQYF. CDR3 nucleotides: TGTGCCAGCAGTCTACGGGGGTACTATTCCGGGGCCTACGAGCAGTACTTC.

This clone was seen once. The chain carries TRBV6-5 and TRBJ2-1; maybe TRBD1 (5 bases). V was clipped by 2 bases and J by 7 bases, with 18 bases between them. CDR3 length: 16 residues. Germline lookup yields CDR1 MNHEY and CDR2 SVGAGI. The CDR3 region has the DNA TGTGCCAGCAGTTACGGGGCACAGGCTAGGGGAAATGAGCAGTTCTTC. It yields the protein CASSYGAQARGNEQFF.

V and J are TRBV5-1 and TRBJ2-7; 9 bases are shared with TRBD1. CDR1 and CDR2 from the germline V gene are SGHRS and YFSETQ. The CDR3 loop spans 16 amino acids. The J segment lost 4 bases and the V segment lost 2 bases, leaving 10 bases of the junction unmatched. CDR3: CASSLTSATGGYEQYF. CDR3 coding DNA: TGCGCCAGCAGCTTAACGTCCGCGACAGGGGGATACGAGCAGTACTTC.